This T cell receptor (beta chain) was captured by sequencing in a study of cytomegalovirus exposure and HLA in healthy donors (dated by TCRdb to about 2017). Study-level background: An earlier analysis of some 550 of the donors reported 250 to 350 Gb of sequence data and 117 million unique TCR beta sequences from about 200 million T cells. On average, around 240,000 unique TCR beta nucleotide sequences were sequenced per donor among fewer than 500 genotyped donors of the cohort, with roughly 19% of those sequences being non-productive. In a later genetic analysis, genome-wide SNP genotypes for about 55% of the roughly 700 donors were used, and that subset was treated as a discovery cohort. HLA typing included class I and class II loci at four-digit resolution. Among the approximately 430 genotyped donors, about 85% belonged to the genetic ancestry cluster associated with self-reported Caucasian donors. Every repertoire in the discovery cohort had been generated on one and the same sequencing platform. The number of typed donors differed by locus: roughly 620-640 for A, B, C, DRB1 and DQB1; 522 for DQA1; 606 for DPA1; and about 450 for DPB1. To study patterns of TCR occurrence, a later analysis re-analyzed previously published TCR beta repertoires from 666 donors and added high-resolution HLA genotyping. An earlier analysis of around 580 of the donors used high-throughput TCR beta sequencing to judge whether each TCR beta V gene segment behaved as functional or pseudogenic. Roughly 5 DR-DQ haplotypes were treated as single units for association and clustering because of strong linkage in the cohort. The study combined high-throughput TCR immunosequencing, statistical association of individual TCRs with disease status, and machine learning to predict cytomegalovirus infection status. In the later analysis, no new phenotypic data were used to find candidate immune exposures; instead, reliance was placed on TCR beta sequences and their occurrence across donors. Donor age, sex, ethnicity and CMV serostatus were compiled together with the repertoire data. The study aimed to test whether signatures of past pathogen exposure could be identified by cataloging public T cell receptors. A separate validation cohort of roughly 130 different subjects was used in addition to the roughly 640-subject first cohort. Approximately 310 gigabases of sequencing data and some 85 million unique TCR sequences were included in an early release covering 500 to 750 HLA-typed donors. The T cell repertoires of several hundred subjects were profiled by immunosequencing and related to cytomegalovirus serostatus.

In total, fewer than 750 healthy bone marrow donors made up the cohort. At the time of sampling, all cohort members were nominally healthy, though unrecorded immune exposures were likely present. The donor tested CMV seronegative, placing the donor among the 352 seronegative members of the cohort. A peripheral blood sample was collected from each donor, and TCR beta sequencing was performed on peripheral blood mononuclear cells. The Qiagen DNeasy Blood Extraction Kit was used to extract genomic DNA from the blood cell samples. About this clone itself: The antigen this receptor binds is unknown. No qualities accompany the bases; no much larger clone lies one base away.

There are 14 amino acids in the CDR3, from cysteine to phenylalanine inclusive. The entry retains the CDR3 DNA only, 42 bases that are in frame from base 1. Between the V and J ends, shortened by 8 bases and 1 base respectively, the junction contains 11 bases. From a lookup of the germline V gene, CDR1 and CDR2 are MNHNS and SASEGT. The library was built by means of the immunoSEQ multiplex PCR assay. A mixture of 60 forward primers for TCR Vbeta segments and 13 reverse primers for TCR Jbeta segments was used in the multiplex PCR. A multiplex PCR assay on genomic DNA amplified the CDR3 region of rearranged TCR beta genes. On the Illumina HiSeq System, the amplified TCR beta libraries were sequenced as 87-base-pair reads. In the original analysis: In a later analysis, approximately 74 million unique TCR beta chains were counted across the 500 to 700 repertoires, and roughly 10 million of these chains were shared by at least two donors. A nearest-neighbor algorithm error-corrected the raw reads and collapsed the reads into unique sequences, merging closely related sequences to remove PCR and sequencing errors. CDR3 sequences were aligned to IMGT reference sequences to assign V, D and J gene segments. For a sequence to be retained, at least a six-nucleotide match to both a V gene segment and a J gene segment was required. A rearrangement counted as productive if the CDR3 had no stop codons and remained in frame with V and J, and every other rearrangement counted as non-productive. Following IMGT convention, CDR3 was defined as the stretch from the second conserved V-encoded cysteine up to the conserved J-encoded phenylalanine. The earlier analysis of 500 to 600 of the donors excluded sequences that lacked an unambiguous match to a single V gene segment. In an earlier analysis of some 590 of the donors, V segments were called functional above 56.7% productive rearrangements and were called segregating when the between-donor standard deviation exceeded 5%. To diagnose cytomegalovirus status from the catalog of TCR beta chain sequences, a statistical classification framework was built. In a later analysis, TCR nucleotide sequences were compared against IMGT/GENE-DB human TR gene sequences so that V and J genes could be assigned. Using the TCRdist pipeline, a later analysis assigned CDR3 sequences along with most-parsimonious VDJ recombination scenarios. In a later analysis, every TCR beta chain was defined by the combination of its CDR3 amino acid sequence and its V-gene family, and reads without a unique V-gene family were dropped. As a way to deal with suspected cross-contamination and a sequencing artifact, a later analysis dropped 450 to 700 nucleotide sequences that were highly shared and had low generation probability. In a later analysis, a clonal expansion index was calculated for each public chain from normalized within-repertoire ranks of inferred template counts. Generation probabilities in a later analysis came from a VDJ recombination model fitted to out-of-frame rearrangements, and those results were checked against IGoR. In a later analysis, TCR-TCR, TCR-HLA and TCR-CMV co-occurrence was scored with hypergeometric tests, and a repertoire-size bias correction was applied to TCR pairs. False discovery rates were estimated in a later analysis by permuting HLA or CMV assignments 20 times. A later analysis grouped co-occurring TCRs with DBSCAN, adding TCRdist sequence similarity when clustering within HLA-allele-positive subsets. Co-occurrence clustering excluded repertoires with fewer than 30,000 or more than 120,000 public chains, plus five with anomalous nucleotide sharing. In its TCRdb copy, this immuneACCESS table keeps in-frame sequences only and misses some clones. Where compared with another copy, unresolved V genes explain less than half of these, and the others have no known cause. V and J calls and clone size are those listed in that table; D and trimming were worked out from the DNA. The sample has more than 110,000 clones on record, about three quarters of them singletons. Together, the top ten hold approximately 1.6% of the sample.

The research as a whole found: For the cohort, immune exposure information was limited to CMV serostatus. Because some donors lacked HLA typing at each locus, the association tests relied only on the typed subset. Correlated functional status among segregating V segments might reflect linkage disequilibrium, but an unknown experimental factor could not be ruled out. Compared with the approximately 670-donor mean, donors in an Asian-associated ancestry cluster had fewer N-insertions in productive TCRs, according to a later genetic analysis. A further reported finding was that TCR beta sequences accurately predicted the HLA-A and HLA-B alleles for most subjects in the first cohort. Most TCR sequences were observed very rarely across donors, whereas some public TCRs were present in many individuals. A later analysis found that TCR association rates varied across HLA loci, with DRB1 alleles showing the most associated TCRs and HLA-C alleles the fewest. This cohort had only TCR beta chains sequenced, and the lack of alpha or paired-chain data limited which features could be detected. The classifier was reported to diagnose cytomegalovirus status with high specificity and sensitivity in both the original cohort and the validation cohort. Compared with equally common non-associated chains, HLA-associated TCR beta chains in a later analysis were more clonally expanded and had lower generation probabilities. In vitro tests confirmed that a few of the cytomegalovirus-associated TCR beta chains recognize cytomegalovirus antigens. According to a later analysis, most CMV-associated TCR beta chains appeared to be HLA-restricted, and the HLA associations seemed to be driven largely by CMV exposure. Because counts were too low, roughly 17 rarely observed V segments, including chromosome 9 orphons, were left out of the earlier analysis of 500 to 650 of the donors. Presence/absence analyses assumed roughly uniform sequencing depth across donors, an assumption that may not hold. In the study, some 160 TCR beta chains were listed as associated with cytomegalovirus. It was suggested by the authors that the approach could potentially be generalized to other disease states and immunological phenotypes. A later analysis reported that several top co-occurrence clusters appeared linked to parvovirus B19, influenza, CMV and Epstein-Barr virus. When HLA alleles, especially DR and DQ, strongly co-occurred, attributing TCR associations to individual alleles was difficult. V-gene and J-gene trimming of TCR beta chains was associated with a missense DCLRE1C variant in a later genetic analysis, and the association was replicated in an independent cohort. In an earlier analysis of approximately 600 of the donors, most TCR beta V segments were observed in productive rearrangements about 90% or about 30% of the time, broadly matching IMGT annotations. Some IMGT-functional V segments, including TRBV6-2 and TRBV6-3, could not be told apart with the 87-base-pair reads, so those segments were excluded. Specific HLA alleles were associated with 18,000 or so TCR beta sequences at a false discovery rate of 0.05 in a later analysis. A group of highly shared sequence variants was considered likely to be a technical artifact of the sequencing pipeline.

The chain is assembled from TRBV6-1 and TRBJ2-2; confidence is insufficient to name the D gene. Sequenced material: PBMCs. This clonotype originated in a woman aged 25-40 years in good health and CMV-seronegative. CDR3 loop: CASWYRGNTGELFF. The base sequence is TGTGCCAGCTGGTATAGAGGGAACACCGGGGAGCTGTTTTTT.